One and the same sample provided the 7 T cell receptor beta chains below, sequenced in a study of response to subunit inactivated influenza vaccine. A single record per CDR3 protein comes from TCRdb applying MiXCR to the RT-PCR reads. In the table there are approximately 200,000 distinct CDR3 sequences, 14% of which are singletons. The source was CD8+ T cells sorted from PBMCs, collected around 5 days after vaccination. The receptors derive from a man aged 50-59 years who received an inactivated influenza vaccine.

This clonotype was seen a handful of times. V gene TRBV4-1 combines with J gene TRBJ2-7; 8 bases align to TRBD2. With V trimmed by 2 bases and J by 4 bases, 4 bases remained unmatched. The CDR3 is 14 residues long. Germline CDR1 is MGHRA and CDR2 is YSYEKL. DNA of the CDR3: TGCGCCAGCAGCCAATCGGCTAGCGGGTACGAGCAGTACTTC. Protein: CASSQSASGYEQYF.

This clonotype was counted a few times. J is TRBJ2-7 and V is TRBV29-1; 10 bases map to TRBD2. The CDR3 spans 12 residues. CDR1 and CDR2 (germline): SQVTM, ANQGSEA. Germline trimming cut 7 bases from V and 5 bases from J; bases unmatched to any gene: 5. CDR3 nucleotides: TGCAGCGCGAGCGGGGGGGAAAACGAGCAGTACTTC. Its protein is CSASGGENEQYF.

This clonotype has a handful of counts. The chain employs TRBV6-5 and TRBJ2-1; D may be TRBD1 (5 bases). The CDR3 consists of 13 residues. Germline V gives CDR1 MNHEY, CDR2 SVGAGI. V dropped 4 bases and J dropped 4 bases, with 8 bases sitting between them. CDR3 DNA: TGTGCCAGCAGTTGGGGCAGGTACAATGAGCAGTTCTTC. It codes for CASSWGRYNEQFF.

In its sample, this clonotype was seen many times. The J gene is TRBJ1-4, the V gene TRBV28; TRBD1 might be the D (5 bases). V lost 4 bases, J lost 4 bases, and 19 bases lay in between. The CDR3 is 17 residues long. Germline V gene sequence: CDR1 MDHEN, CDR2 SYDVKM. The CDR3 here is CASSWGLDAILNEKLFF. CDR3 DNA: TGTGCCAGCAGTTGGGGGTTGGACGCCATTCTTAATGAAAAACTGTTTTTT. Combining the CDR3 with reference TRBV28 and TRBJ1-4 gives the whole variable domain DVKVTQSSRYLVKRTGEKVFLECVQDMDHENMFWYRQDPGLGLRLIYFSYDVKMKEKGDIPEGYSVSREKKERFSLILESASTNQTSMYLCASSWGLDAILNEKLFFGSGTQLSVL.

This chain joins TRBV7-9 and TRBJ1-1, with TRBD1 identical over 9 bases. Per the germline V gene, CDR1 is SEHNR and CDR2 is FQNEAQ (reference sequence). CDR3 size: 13 residues. V dropped 5 bases and J dropped 8; count of bases not matched to a gene: 6. The chain's CDR3 is CASSPWTGEEAFF. CDR3 DNA: TGTGCCAGCAGCCCGTGGACAGGGGAAGAAGCTTTCTTT.

This clonotype was seen repeatedly, ten times or more. The gene calls are TRBV7-8 and TRBJ2-1, with D perhaps matching TRBD2 (6 bases). CDR3 length: 13 residues. V was cut by 4 bases and J by 9 bases, with 13 bases left in between. Germline V gene lookup returns CDR1 SGHVS and CDR2 FQNEAQ. The DNA for the CDR3 is TGTGCCAGCAGCTACCGACTAGTGATTGAGCAGTTCTTC. This translates into CASSYRLVIEQFF.

Note on this clonotype: The junction does not match germline at one end; this may be a read error. The J gene is TRBJ2-3, the V gene TRBV3-1; D may correspond to TRBD1 or TRBD2 (5 bases each). This CDR3 contains 15 residues. Germline V lookup: CDR1 LGHDT, CDR2 YNNKEL (reference sequence). This CDR3 is CACSKQDFRTHTQYF. CDR3 sequence (DNA): TGTGCCTGCAGCAAGCAGGACTTTAGGACACATACGCAGTATTTT.